Below are 12 T cell receptor beta chains sequenced from a single sample in a study of technical replicates of blood from a few donors. Sequencing used immunoSEQ multiplex PCR; TCRdb keeps in-frame clones, though not all of them. The sample has 87,000 or so clones, 90% to 95% seen once. The sequenced sample was T cells isolated from PBMCs. Every receptor here comes from a human donor in good health.

J is TRBJ2-3 and V is TRBV29-1; no definite D call. Germline V gives CDR1 SQVTM, CDR2 ANQGSEA. V shed 0 bases and J shed 6 bases, with 10 bases lying between them. CDR3 size: 13 residues. CDR3 nucleotides: TGCAGCGTTGAAGATTTGGCTGTGGATACGCAGTATTTT. Protein product: CSVEDLAVDTQYF.

The V call is TRBV29-1, the J call TRBJ2-5; TRBD2 agrees at 9 bases. The CDR3 loop spans 13 amino acids. In germline, CDR1 is SQVTM, CDR2 ANQGSEA. Trimming removed 8 bases from V and 5 bases from J; junction bases left unmatched: 9. CDR3 amino acids: CSKRGGRDETQYF. CDR3 DNA sequence: TGCAGCAAAAGGGGCGGGAGGGACGAGACCCAGTACTTC.

This chain links TRBV6-5 with TRBJ2-3; D unclear. The CDR3 sequence is 15 residues long. The V end was cut by 2 bases, the J end by 4 bases, with 13 bases between. Germline V gene sequence: CDR1 MNHEY, CDR2 SVGAGI. The CDR3 sequence: CASSYSLLAADTQYF. The CDR3 DNA reads as TGTGCCAGCAGTTACAGTCTGCTGGCAGCAGATACGCAGTATTTT.

The chain couples TRBV6-4 to TRBJ1-5; maybe TRBD1 (5 bases). V lost 8 bases and J 6 bases, leaving 11 bases between the germline ends. Germline CDR1 is MRHNA and CDR2 is SNTAGT. The CDR3 contains 12 residues. The CDR3 DNA sequence: TGTGCCAGCTCACCACAGGTTCAGCCCCAGCATTTT. Translation gives CASSPQVQPQHF.

The chain couples TRBV30 to TRBJ1-2; D is unclear. Trimming took off 0 bases at V and 4 bases at J, with 9 bases between the two ends. There are 13 residues in the CDR3. The germline V gene has CDR1 GTSNPN and CDR2 SVGIG (reference sequence). DNA for the CDR3: TGTGCCTGGAGTGTAGGAGGAACCTATGGCTACACCTTC. Protein: CAWSVGGTYGYTF.

The V and J genes are TRBV5-1 and TRBJ2-7; 9 bases fit TRBD1. Germline CDR1 reads SGHRS; CDR2 reads YFSETQ. The CDR3 is 17 residues long. With V trimmed by 1 base and J by 6 bases, 14 bases remained unmatched. The DNA of the CDR3 is TGCGCCAGCAGCTTGTCGGTAATGGACAGGGGACGCCTCGAGCAGTACTTC. Protein sequence: CASSLSVMDRGRLEQYF.

The rearrangement uses TRBV29-1 and TRBJ2-1, with 9 bases matching TRBD2. Losses at the gene ends were 2 bases for V and 9 bases for J; bases not matched to a gene: 8. Germline V gene lookup returns CDR1 SQVTM and CDR2 ANQGSEA. This CDR3 region has 14 residues. The CDR3 nucleotides read TGCAGCGTTGAACATAGCGGGAGTCACGGTGAGCAGTTCTTC. This codes for CSVEHSGSHGEQFF.

The chain links TRBV7-9 to TRBJ2-3, with D tentatively TRBD1 (5 bases). The CDR3 length is 14 residues. Germline V CDR1 and CDR2: SEHNR, FQNEAQ (reference sequence). Trimming left V 5 bases short and J 4 bases short, with 13 bases between. The CDR3 nucleotides read TGTGCCAGCAGCCCCTCCATACAGGCAGATACGCAGTATTTT. Translated, it gives CASSPSIQADTQYF.

This rearrangement joins TRBV6-1 to TRBJ1-1, with 10 bases identical to TRBD1. J gave up 5 bases and V 3 bases, and 3 bases lay outside the gene matches. The CDR3 spans 14 residues. The germline V gene encodes CDR1 MNHNS and CDR2 SASEGT. Here the CDR3 reads CASSDLGQGTEAFF. The CDR3 DNA reads as TGTGCCAGCAGTGATTTGGGACAGGGGACTGAAGCTTTCTTT.

V usage is TRBV27 and J usage is TRBJ2-1, with 7 bases aligning to TRBD2. The germline gives CDR1 MNHEY, CDR2 SMNVEV (reference sequence). This CDR3 comprises 17 residues. V lost 5 bases to trimming and J lost 0 bases; unmatched junction nucleotides: 10. The CDR3 bases are TGTGCCAGCAGTCCGATAGCGGGCGTGAGCTCCTACAATGAGCAGTTCTTC. Translation gives CASSPIAGVSSYNEQFF.

This clone was recorded only once. The genes are TRBV5-8 and TRBJ1-1; no definite D call. The germline V gene has CDR1 SGHTS and CDR2 YDEGEE. The CDR3 extends over 12 amino acids. Trimming left V 0 bases short and J 11 bases short, with 11 bases between. CDR3 nucleotide sequence: TGTGCCAGCAGCTTGGAGCGGAGACTGGCTTTCTTT. It translates to CASSLERRLAFF.

The sample holds a few counts of this clone. The chain employs TRBV28 and TRBJ1-5; D gene uncertain. CDR3 length: 14 amino acids. V gave up 3 bases and J gave up 9 bases, with 15 bases separating them. Per germline, CDR1 MDHEN and CDR2 SYDVKM. CDR3 nucleotides: TGTGCCAGCAGTTTTATGGAGGGCGCAAGGCCCCAGCATTTT. Protein product: CASSFMEGARPQHF.